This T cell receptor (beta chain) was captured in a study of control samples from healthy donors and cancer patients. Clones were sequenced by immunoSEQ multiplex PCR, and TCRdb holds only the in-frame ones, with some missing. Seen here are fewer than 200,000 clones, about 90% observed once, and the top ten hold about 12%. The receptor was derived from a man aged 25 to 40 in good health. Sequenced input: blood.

CDR3 coding DNA: TGTGCCAGCAGCTTACAGCCGCTGAACACTGAAGCTTTCTTT. Translation: CASSLQPLNTEAFF. The rearrangement uses TRBV7-9 and TRBJ1-1; D remains unclear. The germline V gene encodes CDR1 SEHNR and CDR2 FQNEAQ (reference sequence). The V and J ends lost 2 bases and 0 bases respectively, with 7 bases between them. CDR3 length: 14 amino acids.